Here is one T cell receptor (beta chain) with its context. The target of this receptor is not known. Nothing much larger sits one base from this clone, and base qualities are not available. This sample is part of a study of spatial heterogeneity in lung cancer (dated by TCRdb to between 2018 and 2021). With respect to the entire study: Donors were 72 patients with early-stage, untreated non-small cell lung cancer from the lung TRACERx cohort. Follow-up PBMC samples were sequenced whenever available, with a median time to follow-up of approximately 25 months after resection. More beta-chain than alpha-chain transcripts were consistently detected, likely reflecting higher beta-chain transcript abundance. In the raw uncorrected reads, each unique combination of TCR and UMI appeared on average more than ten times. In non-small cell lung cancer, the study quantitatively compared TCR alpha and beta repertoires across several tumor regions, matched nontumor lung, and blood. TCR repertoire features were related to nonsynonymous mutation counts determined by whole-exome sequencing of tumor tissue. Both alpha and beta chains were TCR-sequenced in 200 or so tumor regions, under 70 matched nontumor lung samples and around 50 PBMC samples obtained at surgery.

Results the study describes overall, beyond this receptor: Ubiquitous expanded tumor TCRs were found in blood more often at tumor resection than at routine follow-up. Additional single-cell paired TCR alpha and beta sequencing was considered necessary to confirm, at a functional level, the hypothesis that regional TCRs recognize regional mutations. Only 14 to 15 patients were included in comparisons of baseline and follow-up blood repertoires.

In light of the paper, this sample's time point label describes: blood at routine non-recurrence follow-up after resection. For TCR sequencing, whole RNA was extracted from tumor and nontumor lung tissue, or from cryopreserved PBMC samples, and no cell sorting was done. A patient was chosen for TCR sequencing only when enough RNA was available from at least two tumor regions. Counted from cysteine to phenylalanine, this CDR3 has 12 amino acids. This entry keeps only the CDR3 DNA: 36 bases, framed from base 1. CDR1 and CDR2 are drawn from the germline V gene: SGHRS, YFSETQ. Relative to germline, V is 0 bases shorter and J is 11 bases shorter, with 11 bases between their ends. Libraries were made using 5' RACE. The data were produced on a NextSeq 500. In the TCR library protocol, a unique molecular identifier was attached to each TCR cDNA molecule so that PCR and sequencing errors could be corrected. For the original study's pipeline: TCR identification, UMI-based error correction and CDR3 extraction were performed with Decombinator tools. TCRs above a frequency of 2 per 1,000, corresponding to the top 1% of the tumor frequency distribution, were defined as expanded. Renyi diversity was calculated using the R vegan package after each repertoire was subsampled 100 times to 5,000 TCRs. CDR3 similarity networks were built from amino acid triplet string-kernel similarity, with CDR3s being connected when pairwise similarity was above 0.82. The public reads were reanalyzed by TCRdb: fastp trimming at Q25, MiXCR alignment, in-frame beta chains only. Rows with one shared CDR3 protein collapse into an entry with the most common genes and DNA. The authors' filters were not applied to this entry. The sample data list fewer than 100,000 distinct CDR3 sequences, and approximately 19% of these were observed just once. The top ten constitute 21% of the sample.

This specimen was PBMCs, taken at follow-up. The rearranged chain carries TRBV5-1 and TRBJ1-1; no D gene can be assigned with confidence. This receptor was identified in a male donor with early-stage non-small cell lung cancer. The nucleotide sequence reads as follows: TGCGCCAGCAGCTTGGATCATCGTTCGGCTTTCTTT. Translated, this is CASSLDHRSAFF.